The 23 T cell receptor beta chains below come from one sample, sequenced in a study of cytomegalovirus exposure and HLA in healthy donors. The PCR contained 60 Vbeta and 13 Jbeta primers. Data came from immunoSEQ multiplex PCR; TCRdb stores just in-frame clones and leaves some out. This table lists about 67,000 clones. Sequenced material: PBMCs. Receptors were obtained from a boy younger than 18 in good health and CMV-seronegative.

The CDR3 DNA sequence: TGTGCCACCAGCAGAGATCGATTAGCGGGAGTAAATGAGCAGTTCTTC. This gives the protein CATSRDRLAGVNEQFF. The rearrangement uses TRBV15 and TRBJ2-1; 9 nucleotides agree with TRBD2. Trimming removed 0 bases from V and 7 bases from J; junction bases left unmatched: 7. The CDR3 runs 16 residues. Germline CDR1 and CDR2: LNHNV and YYDKDF (reference sequence).

The rearrangement links TRBV18 to TRBJ2-6, with D uncertain. The CDR3 consists of 13 residues. The V gene lost 8 bases and the J gene lost 2 bases, with 7 bases spanning the gap. From germline, CDR1 is KGHSH and CDR2 LQKENI. The CDR3: CASAPTGANVLTF. The CDR3 DNA is TGTGCCAGCGCGCCCACTGGGGCCAACGTCCTGACTTTC.

The chain joins TRBV10-1 to TRBJ1-2, with TRBD1 as a possible D gene (5 bases). The V and J ends lost 3 bases and 6 bases respectively, with 11 bases between them. The CDR3 runs 13 residues. Per germline, CDR1 WNHNN and CDR2 SYGVQD (reference sequence). The chain's CDR3 is CASSDLGGDGYTF. CDR3 DNA: TGCGCCAGCAGTGACTTAGGAGGGGATGGCTACACCTTC.

This rearrangement joins TRBV6-4 to TRBJ2-1; D is uncertain. The CDR3 covers 16 residues. The germline V gene encodes CDR1 MRHNA and CDR2 SNTAGT. Trimming stripped 3 bases from V and 2 bases from J, with 14 bases between. In DNA, the CDR3 is TGTGCCAGCAGTGATAGTCCGAACTACCCCTACAATGAGCAGTTCTTC. Residues: CASSDSPNYPYNEQFF.

This rearrangement joins TRBV18 to TRBJ2-5; 10 bases match TRBD2. V shed 2 bases and J 5 bases; nucleotides not matched to a gene: 11. Germline V CDR1 and CDR2: KGHSH, LQKENI. This CDR3 has 17 residues. CDR3 sequence: CASSPSLAGEGVETQYF. The CDR3 coding sequence is TGTGCCAGCTCACCAAGTCTAGCGGGAGAAGGGGTGGAGACCCAGTACTTC.

V is TRBV4-3 and J is TRBJ2-1, with 12 bases aligning to TRBD2. Germline V gene lookup returns CDR1 LGHNA and CDR2 YSLEER. J lost 2 bases, V lost 4 bases, and 0 bases had no gene match. The CDR3 consists of 15 residues. CDR3: CASSRLAGAYNEQFF. CDR3 nucleotide sequence: TGCGCCAGCAGCCGACTAGCGGGGGCCTACAATGAGCAGTTCTTC.

The chain combines TRBV5-4 with TRBJ1-3; unclear D gene. Germline V CDR1 and CDR2: SGHNT, YYREEE (reference sequence). Deletions cut 9 bases from V and 0 bases from J, with 16 bases between. The CDR3 consists of 15 residues. The CDR3 DNA reads as TGTGCCACTAGAGGAGGCCCTAGCTCTGGAAACACCATATATTTT. Protein product: CATRGGPSSGNTIYF.

The V gene is TRBV10-3, the J gene TRBJ1-5; D is unresolved. V gave up 8 bases and J gave up 1 base, with 9 bases separating them. CDR1 and CDR2 (germline): ENHRY, SYGVKD. This CDR3 contains 13 residues. The CDR3 is CAIGTASNQPQHF. DNA for the CDR3: TGTGCCATCGGAACAGCCAGCAATCAGCCCCAGCATTTT.

This rearrangement joins TRBV5-1 to TRBJ2-3, with unresolved D. CDR3 size: 14 residues. V lost 5 bases, J lost 2 bases, and 12 bases lay in between. The germline V gene has CDR1 SGHRS and CDR2 YFSETQ. The CDR3 sequence is CASRRDPPTDTQYF. The CDR3 coding sequence is TGCGCCAGCAGAAGAGATCCCCCCACAGATACGCAGTATTTT.

The chain combines TRBV4-1 with TRBJ1-1; D uncertain. CDR1 is MGHRA, CDR2 YSYEKL, per germline. Trimming cost V 0 bases and J 0 bases, with 11 bases left between them. The CDR3 length is 16 residues. Written as DNA, the CDR3 is TGCGCCAGCAGCCAAGATATCGGGAGAGTGAACACTGAAGCTTTCTTT. This sequence encodes CASSQDIGRVNTEAFF.

This rearrangement joins TRBV4-1 to TRBJ2-3, with D uncertain. Trimming left V 1 base short and J 2 bases short, with 13 bases between. Germline CDR1 is MGHRA and CDR2 is YSYEKL. This CDR3 comprises 16 residues. CDR3 bases: TGCGCCAGCAGCCAAGTCGCGGATGGTCACACAGATACGCAGTATTTT. Amino acids: CASSQVADGHTDTQYF.

The chain has TRBV7-9 and TRBJ1-1, with 8 bases aligning to TRBD1. With 2 bases clipped from V and 3 bases from J, the junction kept 11 bases outside the gene matches. There are 17 residues in the CDR3. Germline values: CDR1 SEHNR, CDR2 FQNEAQ (reference sequence). CDR3 in amino acids: CASSLSGRGRIDTEAFF. CDR3 bases: TGTGCCAGCAGCTTATCAGGCAGGGGGCGGATTGACACTGAAGCTTTCTTT.

The V and J genes are TRBV10-3 and TRBJ2-7; 12 bases line up with TRBD2. J was trimmed by 2 bases and V by 2 bases; bases with no gene match: 10. This CDR3 has 18 amino acids. Germline V gene data show CDR1 as ENHRY and CDR2 as SYGVKD. For the CDR3, the DNA is TGTGCCATCAGTGAGGGGCGGAAGACTAGCGGGAGCGCCTACGAGCAGTACTTC. Protein sequence: CAISEGRKTSGSAYEQYF.

The chain is built from TRBV6-5 and TRBJ2-7, with D perhaps TRBD2 (5 bases). V was cut by 4 bases and J by 0 bases, with 16 bases left in between. The germline V gene has CDR1 MNHEY and CDR2 SVGAGI. This CDR3 comprises 16 residues. The CDR3 DNA follows: TGTGCCAGCAGTTCCTCCTTACATGGGAGCTCCTACGAGCAGTACTTC. This encodes CASSSSLHGSSYEQYF.

The chain recombines TRBV4-3 with TRBJ1-5; D remains ambiguous. Trimming shortened V by 0 bases and J by 9 bases, and 12 bases separated the two germline ends. In germline, CDR1 is LGHNA, CDR2 YSLEER. The CDR3 loop spans 14 amino acids. CDR3 sequence (DNA): TGCGCCAGCAGCCAAGATCGCTCGAGCCGGCCCCAGCATTTT. As protein: CASSQDRSSRPQHF.

The chain links TRBV6-4 to TRBJ2-3; 9 nucleotides line up with TRBD1. CDR3 size: 13 residues. In germline, CDR1 is MRHNA, CDR2 SNTAGT. Trimming took 10 bases from V and 2 from J; bases not matched to a gene: 4. The CDR3 is CATGTGTTDTQYF. In DNA, the CDR3 is TGTGCCACCGGGACAGGGACCACAGATACGCAGTATTTT.

J is TRBJ2-3 and V is TRBV29-1; 9 bases match TRBD2. V trimming: 5 bases; J trimming: 4 bases; junction bases outside the gene matches: 10. CDR3 size: 15 residues. Germline assignment: CDR1 SQVTM and CDR2 ANQGSEA. CDR3 DNA sequence: TGCAGCGTTTACACGTGGGCGGGAGGGGCAGATACGCAGTATTTT. This gives the protein CSVYTWAGGADTQYF.

The chain employs TRBV7-2 and TRBJ2-5; 8 bases match TRBD1. V was clipped by 4 bases and J by 5 bases; unmatched bases: 9. The CDR3 is 15 residues long. CDR1 and CDR2 (germline): SGHTA, FQGNSA. The DNA of the CDR3 is TGTGCCAGCAGCTCCCCGACAGGGGACCGGGAGACCCAGTACTTC. This gives the protein CASSSPTGDRETQYF.

The chain employs TRBV11-3 and TRBJ1-5; unclear D gene. The germline V gene encodes CDR1 SGHNT and CDR2 YENEEA. The CDR3 sequence is 13 residues long. The V and J ends lost 9 bases and 6 bases respectively, with 15 bases between them. The CDR3 reads CARESRWSQPQHF. The CDR3 nucleotides read TGTGCCAGAGAGAGCCGGTGGTCTCAGCCCCAGCATTTT.

V gene TRBV11-2 combines with J gene TRBJ1-6; perhaps TRBD1 as D (5 bases). The germline V gene has CDR1 SGHAT and CDR2 FQNNGV. V dropped 1 base and J dropped 12 bases, with 10 bases sitting between them. CDR3 length: 13 residues. The CDR3 DNA reads TGTGCCAGCAGCTTAGGCAGGGATGGACCCCTCCACTTT. This sequence encodes CASSLGRDGPLHF.

The chain joins TRBV6-5 to TRBJ1-2; D ambiguous. The CDR3 runs 14 residues. Trimming took off 4 bases at V and 6 bases at J, with 15 bases between the two ends. The germline CDR1 and CDR2 sequences are MNHEY and SVGAGI. CDR3 loop: CASSSSTGSDGYTF. The CDR3 DNA reads as TGTGCCAGCAGTTCCTCGACGGGTTCGGATGGCTACACCTTC.

The chain couples TRBV19 to TRBJ2-1, with 10 bases identical to TRBD2. V lost 8 bases, J lost 0 bases, and 4 bases stayed unmatched. CDR3 size: 15 residues. Germline assignment: CDR1 LNHDA and CDR2 SQIVND (reference sequence). The CDR3 coding sequence is TGTGCCAGTGCCCGACTAGCGGGCTCCTACAATGAGCAGTTCTTC. Translation: CASARLAGSYNEQFF.

V gene TRBV9 combines with J gene TRBJ2-1, with a tentative D call TRBD2 (6 bases). Trimming removed 2 bases at V and 10 bases at J, with 16 bases between. Per the germline V gene, CDR1 is SGDLS and CDR2 is YYNGEE. The CDR3 loop spans 14 amino acids. CDR3 amino acids: CASSVVGTPSEQFF. The DNA of the CDR3 is TGTGCCAGCAGCGTGGTCGGGACTCCCAGCGAGCAGTTCTTC.